Following are 14 T cell receptor beta chains from one sample sequenced in a study of CD8+CD57+ T cells in acquired aplastic anemia. Previously, flow cytometry had revealed CD8+CD57+ cell expansion in the patients chosen for sequencing. Genomic DNA was employed as the template in profiling TCR beta VDJ and CDR3. Via MiXCR, TCRdb re-called the reads, giving one row per CDR3 protein. This sample has 200,000 or so distinct CDR3 sequences, with roughly 53% found just once. The specimen was sorted CD4+, CD8+, or CD8+CD57+ T cells (not recorded which) from PBMCs. The receptors come from a human donor with aplastic anemia.

This clonotype was picked up a small number of times. The chain couples TRBV7-2 to TRBJ2-5; D may correspond to TRBD1 or TRBD2 (5 bases each). V dropped 5 bases and J dropped 0 bases, with 16 bases sitting between them. The CDR3 runs 16 residues. Germline CDR1 SGHTA, CDR2 FQGNSA. The CDR3 DNA follows: TGTGCCAGCAGCGATGGGGCGAGGGCCTACCAAGAGACCCAGTACTTC. The encoded protein is CASSDGARAYQETQYF.

The rearrangement links TRBV19 to TRBJ2-7; 11 bases are a match to TRBD2. The CDR3 has 14 residues. Germline V gene lookup returns CDR1 LNHDA and CDR2 SQIVND (reference sequence). V trimming: 3 bases; J trimming: 6 bases; junction bases outside the gene matches: 4. CDR3 amino acids: CASSIGLAGGEQYF. In nucleotides, the CDR3 is TGTGCCAGTAGTATCGGGCTAGCGGGAGGCGAGCAGTACTTC.

This chain links TRBV20-1 with TRBJ2-7, with D tentatively TRBD2 (7 bases). V was cut by 6 bases and J by 6 bases, with 18 bases left in between. This CDR3 has 13 residues. CDR1 and CDR2 (germline): DFQATT, SNEGSKA (reference sequence). The CDR3 spells CSASQGGGVEQYF. The CDR3 nucleotides are TGCAGTGCCTCACAGGGCGGGGGCGTCGAGCAGTACTTC.

This clonotype was seen only a few times. The CDR3 loop is CASSYNGYEQYF. The CDR3 region has the DNA TGTGCCAGCAGTTACAACGGCTACGAGCAGTACTTC. V gene TRBV12-3 or TRBV12-4 combines with J gene TRBJ2-7, with D hard to call. Trimming cost V 4 bases and J 3 bases, with 7 bases left between them. This CDR3 has 12 residues.

The chain couples TRBV7-2 to TRBJ2-1; D remains ambiguous. Germline loops: CDR1 SGHTA, CDR2 FQGNSA. The CDR3 has 12 residues. V lost 5 bases, J lost 7 bases, and 9 bases lay in between. DNA of the CDR3: TGTGCCAGCAGCGCGGAACGAAATGAGCAGTTCTTC. The encoded protein is CASSAERNEQFF.

A word on this clonotype: The junction differs from germline at one of its ends, possibly a read error. CDR3 protein: CASSLEGTVTF. The CDR3 DNA reads TGTGCCAGCAGCTTAGAAGGGACAGTGACTTTC. The chain combines TRBV7-9 with TRBJ2-7; 7 nucleotides line up with TRBD1. The CDR3 has 11 amino acids. Germline loops: CDR1 SEHNR, CDR2 FQNEAQ (reference sequence).

This chain connects TRBV24-1 to TRBJ2-3, with 8 bases matching TRBD2. CDR3 size: 15 residues. Germline-derived CDR1 and CDR2 are KGHDR and SFDVKD. J gave up 1 base and V 5 bases, and 4 bases lay outside the gene matches. The CDR3 is CATSGRGEGTDTQYF. The CDR3 region has the DNA TGTGCCACCAGTGGGCGGGGGGAGGGCACAGATACGCAGTATTTT.

The gene calls are TRBV19 and TRBJ2-1; D gene uncertain. V lost 5 bases to trimming and J lost 9 bases, with 17 bases between them. This CDR3 is 14 amino acids long. CDR1 is LNHDA and CDR2 is SQIVND in the germline V gene (reference sequence). The chain's CDR3 is CASSWAHRSGEQFF. The DNA of the CDR3 is TGTGCCAGTAGTTGGGCTCATCGGTCGGGTGAGCAGTTCTTC.

As to this clonotype: A read error may be the cause here, since a much bigger clone is one base away. The genes are TRBV6-1 and TRBJ1-5, with D perhaps matching TRBD1 (5 bases). The CDR3 runs to 14 residues. Trimming took off 10 bases at V and 7 bases at J, with 20 bases between the two ends. CDR1 is MNHNS and CDR2 is SASEGT in the germline V gene. DNA for the CDR3: TGTGCCATCAGGGAGAGCGGCGCCGGGCAGCCCCAGCATTTT. Its translation is CAIRESGAGQPQHF.

CDR3 sequence: CASSQGLGGGYGYTF. CDR3 sequence (DNA): TGTGCCAGCAGCCAAGGACTTGGAGGAGGCTATGGCTACACCTTC. The chain recombines TRBV14 with TRBJ1-2; D gene uncertain. The CDR3 spans 15 residues. Trimming cost V 1 base and J 4 bases, with 13 bases left between them. Germline V lookup: CDR1 SGHDN, CDR2 FVKESK.

This clonotype came up many times. The chain carries TRBV5-6 and TRBJ1-2; TRBD1 might be the D (6 bases). This CDR3 region has 14 residues. Germline values: CDR1 SGHDT, CDR2 YYEEEE. Trimming took 4 bases from V and 8 from J, leaving 18 bases between them. The CDR3 is CASSLTVGGKGYTF. Written as DNA, the CDR3 is TGTGCCAGCAGCCTAACGGTAGGGGGAAAAGGCTACACCTTC.

The rearrangement links TRBV10-3 to TRBJ1-1; D may be TRBD1 (6 bases). V was shortened by 6 bases and J by 1 base, with 12 bases between the two germline ends. The CDR3 runs to 14 residues. Germline CDR1 and CDR2: ENHRY and SYGVKD. CDR3 DNA: TGTGCCATCAGACAGGGACTTACGAACACTGAAGCTTTCTTT. Amino acids: CAIRQGLTNTEAFF.

On this clonotype: In this CDR3 the conserved last residue, phenylalanine or tryptophan, is missing, so a read error is likely. V usage is TRBV6-5 and J usage is TRBJ2-7; unclear D gene. CDR1 and CDR2 (germline): MNHEY, SVGAGI. The CDR3 runs 12 residues. Trimming took off 5 bases at V and 4 bases at J, with 9 bases between the two ends. The DNA of the CDR3 is TGTGCCAGCAGTCCCCTGGGTTACGAGCAGTACCTC. Amino acids: CASSPLGYEQYL.

The CDR3: CSARALGHEKLFF. CDR3 nucleotide sequence: TGCAGTGCTAGAGCGCTAGGTCATGAAAAACTGTTTTTT. The chain carries TRBV20-1 and TRBJ1-4; D not certain. The CDR3 totals 13 residues. Trimming cost V 1 base and J 6 bases, with 9 bases left between them. The V gene's germline CDR1 is DFQATT and CDR2 SNEGSKA (reference sequence).